The 29 T cell receptor beta chains below all came from one sample that was sequenced in a study of blood T cell repertoires in COVID-19. Using immunoSEQ multiplex PCR, the repertoire was profiled, and TCRdb retains in-frame clones only, with some absent. The data contain 70,000 to 95,000 clones, around 96% of them seen just once; the ten biggest clones take up less than 5%. The sequencing sample was made of peripheral blood. The receptors originated from a human donor with active COVID-19. The donor label of this sample is uncertain.

The CDR3 bases are TGTGCCAGCAGCGGCACAGGGGTTGGGCCCCAGCATTTT. Translating it yields CASSGTGVGPQHF. The chain uses TRBV12-3 or TRBV12-4 and TRBJ1-5; 7 nucleotides match TRBD1. The CDR3 totals 13 residues. Trimming at V came to 6 bases and at J to 9 bases, leaving 8 bases not matched to a gene.

The chain couples TRBV29-1 to TRBJ2-3; D not certain. Germline loops: CDR1 SQVTM, CDR2 ANQGSEA. The ends were cut back, 5 bases at V and 0 bases at J, with 6 bases in the middle. This CDR3 spans 12 amino acids. The CDR3 reads CSVYTSTDTQYF. The CDR3 bases are TGCAGCGTTTACACCAGCACAGATACGCAGTATTTT.

The rearrangement links TRBV11-3 to TRBJ1-2; weak D call: TRBD1 (5 bases). The V and J ends lost 5 bases and 8 bases respectively, with 15 bases between them. Germline V gene lookup returns CDR1 SGHNT and CDR2 YENEEA. The CDR3 runs 13 residues. The CDR3 DNA sequence: TGTGCCAGCAGCCCAAACCCAGGGTCAGGCTACACCTTC. Its protein product is CASSPNPGSGYTF. Full variable domain (missing parts from reference TRBV11-3 and TRBJ1-2): EAGVVQSPRYKIIEKKQPVAFWCNPISGHNTLYWYLQNLGQGPELLIRYENEEAVDDSQLPKDRFSAERLKGVDSTLKIQPAELGDSAVYLCASSPNPGSGYTFGSGTRLTVV.

This sequence joins TRBV4-3 and TRBJ2-6, with D possibly TRBD2 on 6 matching bases. The CDR3 length is 18 residues. Trimming stripped 1 base from V and 0 bases from J, with 13 bases between. Germline V gene data show CDR1 as LGHNA and CDR2 as YSLEER. The CDR3 region has the DNA TGCGCCAGCAGCCAAGCGATTAGCGGCTTCTCTGGGGCCAACGTCCTGACTTTC. It yields the protein CASSQAISGFSGANVLTF.

The CDR3 DNA is TGTGCCAGCAGCCCAGCTACAGGGGGCGTAGGGGAGCTGTTTTTT. Protein product: CASSPATGGVGELFF. The genes are TRBV11-3 and TRBJ2-2; 9 positions agree with TRBD1. There are 15 residues in the CDR3. Germline CDR1 is SGHNT and CDR2 is YENEEA. The J segment lost 8 bases and the V segment lost 5 bases, leaving 9 bases of the junction unmatched.

The V gene is TRBV2, the J gene TRBJ2-7; 7 positions agree with TRBD1. The ends lost 4 bases at V and 6 bases at J; junction bases unmatched: 6. The CDR3 covers 13 residues. In germline, CDR1 is SNHLY, CDR2 FYNNEI. This CDR3 reads CASSGDSWGEQYF. The DNA for the CDR3 is TGTGCCAGCAGTGGGGACAGTTGGGGCGAGCAGTACTTC.

V and J are TRBV5-6 and TRBJ2-1, with 7 bases fitting TRBD2. The germline gives CDR1 SGHDT, CDR2 YYEEEE. This CDR3 has 16 amino acids. Losses at the gene ends were 0 bases for V and 2 bases for J; bases not matched to a gene: 5. Here the CDR3 DNA reads TGTGCCAGCAGCTTGGGTGGCCTAGCGGCCTACAATGAGCAGTTCTTC. Residues: CASSLGGLAAYNEQFF.

CDR3 in DNA: TGTGCCACTTTCGGGGGACAGGGGAATTCGTACGAGCAGTACTTC. It translates to CATFGGQGNSYEQYF. V gene TRBV28 combines with J gene TRBJ2-7; 10 bases are a match to TRBD1. The CDR3 loop spans 15 amino acids. Germline V gives CDR1 MDHEN, CDR2 SYDVKM. J gave up 4 bases and V 10 bases, and 13 bases lay outside the gene matches.

The chain has TRBV11-2 and TRBJ2-7; 9 positions match TRBD2. Trimming cost V 4 bases and J 6 bases; bases outside gene matches: 7. In germline, CDR1 is SGHAT, CDR2 FQNNGV. This CDR3 is 14 amino acids long. CDR3 sequence: CASSWGGREGEQYF. The CDR3 DNA is TGTGCCAGCAGCTGGGGGGGGCGGGAGGGCGAGCAGTACTTC.

This clone has just a few counts. The sample has other DNA sequences that encode this CDR3 too. V gene TRBV27 combines with J gene TRBJ2-3; D call uncertain. There are 14 residues in the CDR3. V dropped 3 bases and J dropped 0 bases, with 7 bases sitting between them. Per the germline V gene, CDR1 is MNHEY and CDR2 is SMNVEV (reference sequence). Here the CDR3 DNA reads TGTGCCAGCAGTTTTACAGCTAGCACAGATACGCAGTATTTT. It translates to CASSFTASTDTQYF.

The J gene is TRBJ2-3, the V gene TRBV28, with 8 bases lining up with TRBD2. The germline CDR1 and CDR2 sequences are MDHEN and SYDVKM. After removal of 5 bases from V and 5 bases from J, the junction contained 3 bases not matched to a gene. The CDR3 runs 13 residues. DNA for the CDR3: TGTGCCAGCAGTCGGCTAGCGGGAGATACGCAGTATTTT. This codes for CASSRLAGDTQYF.

This chain links TRBV5-3 with TRBJ1-3; maybe TRBD1 (6 bases). TRBV5-3 is classed as an ORF, of uncertain function. CDR3 length: 20 residues. The V and J ends lost 4 bases and 1 base respectively, with 27 bases between them. CDR3 in amino acids: CARSPSCTGLGLISGNTIYF. DNA for the CDR3: TGTGCCAGAAGCCCAAGTTGTACAGGGCTCGGCCTCATTTCTGGAAACACCATATATTTT.

The rearrangement joins TRBV7-8 to TRBJ2-1, with 10 bases fitting TRBD2. V lost 5 bases to trimming and J lost 2 bases; unmatched junction nucleotides: 6. CDR3 length: 16 amino acids. Germline-derived CDR1 and CDR2 are SGHVS and FQNEAQ. The CDR3 is CASSPGTSATYNEQFF. Written as DNA, the CDR3 is TGTGCCAGCAGCCCCGGGACTAGCGCGACCTACAATGAGCAGTTCTTC.

V is TRBV28 and J is TRBJ2-5, with TRBD1 matching over 8 bases. CDR1 and CDR2 from the germline V gene are MDHEN and SYDVKM. This CDR3 is built from 15 residues. J was trimmed by 3 bases and V by 9 bases; bases with no gene match: 12. CDR3 in amino acids: CASCQGALIKETQYF. The CDR3 DNA sequence: TGTGCCAGTTGTCAGGGGGCTCTTATTAAAGAGACCCAGTACTTC.

A word on this clone: Other DNA sequences from this sample encode an identical CDR3 as well. The chain combines TRBV5-1 with TRBJ2-3; TRBD2 might be the D (7 bases). In germline, CDR1 is SGHRS, CDR2 YFSETQ. With 0 bases removed from V and 0 bases from J, the gap between germline ends came to 11 bases. The CDR3 consists of 16 residues. CDR3 loop: CASSLAGGPSTDTQYF. CDR3 nucleotide sequence: TGCGCCAGCAGCTTGGCCGGGGGGCCTAGCACAGATACGCAGTATTTT.

For the CDR3, the DNA is TGTGCCAGCAGTCGCCCGCTGGAGTCCCTCCACTTT. This encodes CASSRPLESLHF. The chain recombines TRBV28 with TRBJ1-6; no definite D call. V was trimmed by 5 bases and J by 14 bases, leaving 13 bases between them. Germline V gene sequence: CDR1 MDHEN, CDR2 SYDVKM. The CDR3 has 12 residues.

This rearrangement joins TRBV6-5 to TRBJ2-7; perhaps TRBD2 as D (6 bases). CDR1 and CDR2 (germline): MNHEY, SVGAGI. The CDR3 sequence is 14 residues long. Trimming removed 2 bases at V and 6 bases at J, with 14 bases between. CDR3 sequence: CASSYTRVGGEQYF. CDR3 nucleotide sequence: TGTGCCAGCAGTTACACCCGGGTCGGGGGCGAGCAGTACTTC.

This chain joins TRBV7-9 and TRBJ2-3; 10 positions agree with TRBD2. The CDR3 contains 16 residues. With 4 bases clipped from V and 0 bases from J, the junction kept 4 bases outside the gene matches. Germline CDR1 SEHNR, CDR2 FQNEAQ (reference sequence). DNA of the CDR3: TGTGCCAGCAGCTCAGGACTAGCGGCTAGCACAGATACGCAGTATTTT. Protein product: CASSSGLAASTDTQYF.

The rearrangement uses TRBV2 and TRBJ1-5; 8 bases match TRBD1. This CDR3 spans 14 amino acids. Losses at the gene ends were 6 bases for V and 3 bases for J; bases not matched to a gene: 4. Germline CDR1 is SNHLY and CDR2 is FYNNEI. The CDR3 sequence is CASREGQDNQPQHF. The DNA of the CDR3 is TGTGCCAGCAGGGAGGGACAGGACAATCAGCCCCAGCATTTT. Variable domain in full (rest from reference TRBV2 and TRBJ1-5): EPEVTQTPSHQVTQMGQEVILRCVPISNHLYFYWYRQILGQKVEFLVSFYNNEISEKSEIFDDQFSVERPDGSNFTLKIRSTKLEDSAMYFCASREGQDNQPQHFGDGTRLSIL.

V is TRBV7-2 and J is TRBJ2-7, with TRBD1 identical over 7 bases. The CDR3 is made up of 13 amino acids. The V and J ends lost 4 bases and 3 bases, in that order; junction bases with no gene match: 3. Germline V gives CDR1 SGHTA, CDR2 FQGNSA. CDR3: CASSWNRGYEQYF. CDR3 nucleotide sequence: TGTGCCAGCAGCTGGAACAGGGGCTACGAGCAGTACTTC.

The chain recombines TRBV7-2 with TRBJ2-2; weak D call: TRBD2 (5 bases). Germline V CDR1 and CDR2: SGHTA, FQGNSA. This CDR3 is 14 amino acids long. The V gene lost 6 bases and the J gene lost 0 bases, with 8 bases spanning the gap. DNA of the CDR3: TGTGCCAGCAGTCGGGGATCGAACACCGGGGAGCTGTTTTTT. Its protein product is CASSRGSNTGELFF.

The chain has TRBV21-1 and TRBJ1-2; the D call TRBD1 from the table was never checked on the DNA. TRBV21-1 is a known pseudogene. The CDR3 contains 15 residues. Here the CDR3 reads CASSPQGGHSEGYTF. In DNA, the CDR3 is TGTGCCAGCAGCCCGCAGGGGGGACACTCGGAGGGCTACACCTTC.

The chain combines TRBV6-5 with TRBJ2-7; possible D gene TRBD2, 5 bases. The CDR3 contains 14 residues. Trimming left V 2 bases short and J 2 bases short, with 10 bases between. Looked up from germline, CDR1 is MNHEY and CDR2 is SVGAGI. This chain's CDR3 is CASSYRGRPYEQYF. The DNA for the CDR3 is TGTGCCAGCAGTTACCGAGGGCGACCCTACGAGCAGTACTTC.

The chain combines TRBV10-3 with TRBJ2-3; tentatively, D is TRBD1 (7 bases). V gave up 4 bases and J gave up 6 bases, with 14 bases separating them. This CDR3 has 14 residues. Germline lookup yields CDR1 ENHRY and CDR2 SYGVKD. Written as DNA, the CDR3 is TGTGCCATCAGTGCCACATCAGGGGGGGATACGCAGTATTTT. Translating gives CAISATSGGDTQYF.

This chain connects TRBV5-1 to TRBJ2-3; 7 bases align to TRBD2. Trimming took 5 bases from V and 3 from J; bases not matched to a gene: 3. The CDR3 length is 13 residues. Germline V gene sequence: CDR1 SGHRS, CDR2 YFSETQ. The DNA of the CDR3 is TGCGCCAGCAGGCGGACTAGGACAGATACGCAGTATTTT. This codes for CASRRTRTDTQYF.

The V and J genes are TRBV6-5 and TRBJ2-7, with D perhaps matching TRBD2 (5 bases). The germline V and J ends were trimmed by 2 bases and 6 bases, with 17 bases remaining between them. Germline V CDR1 and CDR2: MNHEY, SVGAGI. The CDR3 totals 15 residues. This CDR3 reads CASSYRTRGSGEQYF. The CDR3 DNA is TGTGCCAGCAGTTACCGAACCCGAGGGTCGGGCGAGCAGTACTTC.

V gene TRBV12-3 or TRBV12-4 combines with J gene TRBJ1-6, with D hard to call. CDR3 length: 13 amino acids. The V end lost 5 bases, the J end lost 9 bases, and 11 bases lay between the germline ends. CDR3 sequence reads: CASSPTESSPLHF. DNA for the CDR3: TGTGCCAGCAGTCCTACGGAGTCTTCACCCCTCCACTTT.

The V gene is TRBV11-3, the J gene TRBJ1-4; D might be TRBD1 (6 bases). CDR1 and CDR2 (germline): SGHNT, YENEEA. V gave up 0 bases and J gave up 4 bases, with 15 bases separating them. The CDR3 totals 17 residues. The CDR3 coding sequence is TGTGCCAGCAGCTTAGAACCCCCCGGGACAAGTAATGAAAAACTGTTTTTT. Translated: CASSLEPPGTSNEKLFF.

The chain links TRBV18 to TRBJ2-7; 7 bases map to TRBD1. CDR3 length: 15 residues. CDR1 KGHSH and CDR2 LQKENI come from the germline V gene. After removal of 4 bases from V and 4 bases from J, the junction contained 10 bases not matched to a gene. Here the CDR3 DNA reads TGTGCCAGCTCACAAGATCTACAGGGGTCTTACGAGCAGTACTTC. This translates into CASSQDLQGSYEQYF.